This T cell receptor (beta chain) appears in the sequencing data of a study of blood T cell repertoires in COVID-19. The Seattle patients joined while their infection was active and were tracked longitudinally afterward. Trimming took 2 bases from V and 5 from J; bases not matched to a gene: 11. Germline CDR1 and CDR2: MNHEY and SVGEGT. This CDR3 region has 16 residues. Original data processing: Counts of nucleated cells, estimated from reference gene primer amplification, were obtained. The data were produced by immunoSEQ multiplex PCR, yet TCRdb's version contains in-frame clones alone and is incomplete. D and trimming come from the DNA, and the V and J calls and clone size come from that table. Among roughly 15,000 clones listed, approximately 91% were seen once.

Material for sequencing was peripheral blood. The chain employs TRBV6-2 or TRBV6-3 and TRBJ2-7, with 8 bases fitting TRBD2. This TCR came from a woman of 80 years or more with COVID-19, enrolled during active disease. CDR3 in amino acids: CASSYGSGGRIHEQYF. The CDR3 coding sequence is TGTGCCAGCAGTTACGGGTCTGGCGGGAGGATCCACGAGCAGTACTTC.